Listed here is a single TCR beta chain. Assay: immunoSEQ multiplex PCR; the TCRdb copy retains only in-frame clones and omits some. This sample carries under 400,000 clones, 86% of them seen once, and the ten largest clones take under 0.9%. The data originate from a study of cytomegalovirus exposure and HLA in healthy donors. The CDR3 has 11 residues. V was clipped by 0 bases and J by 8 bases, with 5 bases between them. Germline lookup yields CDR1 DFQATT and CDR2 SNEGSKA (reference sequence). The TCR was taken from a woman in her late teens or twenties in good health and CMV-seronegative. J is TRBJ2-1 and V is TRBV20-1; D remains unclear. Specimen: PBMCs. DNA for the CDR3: TGCAGTGCTAGAGATCGGGATGAGCAGTTCTTC. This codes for CSARDRDEQFF.